Listed here is a single T cell receptor beta chain. PCR was performed using 60 Vbeta and 13 Jbeta primers. Only in-frame clones appear in the TCRdb table, and some are missing; sequencing was by immunoSEQ multiplex PCR. The data hold approximately 130,000 clones, with 60% to 80% observed a single time. This record comes from a study of cytomegalovirus exposure and HLA in healthy donors. On the study more broadly: Unique TCR beta sequences numbering fewer than 130 million came from 150 million to 200 million T cells in an earlier analysis.

The CDR3 extends over 15 amino acids. CDR1 is SQVTM and CDR2 is ANQGSEA in the germline V gene. Losses at the gene ends were 3 bases for V and 5 bases for J; bases not matched to a gene: 8. This TCR derives from a middle-aged man in good health and CMV-seronegative. V and J are TRBV29-1 and TRBJ2-7; 12 positions agree with TRBD1. The sample comprised PBMCs. In DNA, the CDR3 is TGCAGCGTTGATAGGCTGGGACAGGGGGCCAACGAGCAGTACTTC. Translation: CSVDRLGQGANEQYF.